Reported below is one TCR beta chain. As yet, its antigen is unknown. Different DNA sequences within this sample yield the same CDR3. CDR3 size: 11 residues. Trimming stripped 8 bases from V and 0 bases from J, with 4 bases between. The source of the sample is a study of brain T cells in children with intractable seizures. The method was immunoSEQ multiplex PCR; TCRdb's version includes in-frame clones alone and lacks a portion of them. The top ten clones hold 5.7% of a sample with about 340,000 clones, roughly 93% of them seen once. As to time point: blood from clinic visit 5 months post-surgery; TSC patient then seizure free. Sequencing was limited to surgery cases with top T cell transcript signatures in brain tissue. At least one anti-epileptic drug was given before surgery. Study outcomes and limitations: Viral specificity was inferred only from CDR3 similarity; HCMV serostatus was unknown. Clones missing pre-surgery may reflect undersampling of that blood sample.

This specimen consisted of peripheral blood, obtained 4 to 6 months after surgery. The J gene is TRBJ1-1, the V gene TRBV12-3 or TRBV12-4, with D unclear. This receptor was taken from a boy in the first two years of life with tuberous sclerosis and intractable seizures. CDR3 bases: TGTGCCAGCTCGATGAACACTGAAGCTTTCTTT. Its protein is CASSMNTEAFF.